This T cell receptor (beta chain) stems from a study of blood T cell repertoires in COVID-19. Study-level background: Sites in the United States, Italy and Spain provided acute and convalescent COVID-19 samples. In each case, the material was cDNA or gDNA derived from T cells, B-cell-depleted T cells, or PBMCs.

Source study methods: Researchers report that nucleated cell counts were estimated from reference gene primer amplification. Measured with immunoSEQ multiplex PCR; TCRdb has only the in-frame clones, and not every one. The V and J calls and clone size were taken over from that table, and D and trimming were inferred from the DNA. The table includes 100,000 to 120,000 clones, 82% detected once. The sequence was obtained from a woman aged 55 to 70 with acute or convalescent COVID-19. Sequencing was carried out using peripheral blood.

The CDR3 nucleotides are TGTGCCAGCAGCGACGGGTGGGGCTCGGACACTGAAGCTTTCTTT. This gives the protein CASSDGWGSDTEAFF. The chain combines TRBV3-1 (or the pseudogene TRBV3-2) with TRBJ1-1; perhaps TRBD1 as D (5 bases). The V and J ends lost 5 bases and 3 bases respectively, with 16 bases between them. Germline assignment: CDR1 LGHDT and CDR2 YNNKEL (reference sequence). This CDR3 is 15 amino acids long.